Sequencing of this T cell receptor beta chain was carried out in a study of Graves' ophthalmopathy and Graves' hyperthyroidism. Whole-study context: Peripheral blood (taken before any treatment) was collected at initial diagnosis.

Germline V gene sequence: CDR1 SGHAT, CDR2 FQNNGV. Trimming took off 3 bases at V and 13 bases at J, with 18 bases between the two ends. This CDR3 spans 13 amino acids. Whole-study findings and limits: Appearing in blood as well were most expanded thyroid clonotypes above 0.001 frequency. Ophthalmopathy progression was predicted by the model at 55% to 71% sensitivity and less than 75% specificity.

Many counts were recorded for this clonotype. What it recognizes is unknown. The authors amplified TCR beta CDR3 regions from RNA transcripts. HTBI primers primed a first-round RT-PCR, and a second-round multiplex PCR followed. TCRdb passed the multiplex PCR reads through MiXCR, listing each CDR3 protein once. This sample has roughly 480,000 distinct CDR3 sequences, with around 14% found just once. Sequencing was performed on blood. The chain uses TRBV11-2 and TRBJ1-1, with D perhaps TRBD1 (5 bases). This receptor was identified in a woman aged 25 to 39 with Graves' ophthalmopathy. The CDR3 loop is CASSLERGTKLFF. The CDR3 region has the DNA TGTGCCAGCAGCTTGGAAAGAGGGACGAAGCTTTTCTTT.